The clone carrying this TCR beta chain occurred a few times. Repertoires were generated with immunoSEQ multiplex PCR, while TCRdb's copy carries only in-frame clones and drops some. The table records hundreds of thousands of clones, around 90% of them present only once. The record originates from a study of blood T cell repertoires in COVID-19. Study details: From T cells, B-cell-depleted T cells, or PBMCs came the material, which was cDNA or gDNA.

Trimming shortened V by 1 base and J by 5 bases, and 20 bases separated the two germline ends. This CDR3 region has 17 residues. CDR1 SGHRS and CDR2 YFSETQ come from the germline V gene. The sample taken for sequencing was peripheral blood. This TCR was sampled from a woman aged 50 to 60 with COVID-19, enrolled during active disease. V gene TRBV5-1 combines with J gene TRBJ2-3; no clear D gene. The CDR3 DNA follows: TGCGCCAGCAGCTTGAAGGTCTTAGGCTCTCCGGGAGATACGCAGTATTTT. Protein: CASSLKVLGSPGDTQYF. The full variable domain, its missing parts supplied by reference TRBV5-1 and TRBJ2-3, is KAGVTQTPRYLIKTRGQQVTLSCSPISGHRSVSWYQQTPGQGLQFLFEYFSETQRNKGNFPGRFSGRQFSNSRSEMNVSTLELGDSALYLCASSLKVLGSPGDTQYFGPGTRLTVL.